The 25 T cell receptor beta chains listed next were all sequenced from one sample in a study of metastatic and nonmetastatic thyroid tumors. Ahead of thyroid surgery, no patient had received treatment of any kind. From the PCR reads, TCRdb re-called clones with MiXCR. The table includes approximately 25,000 clones, approximately 24% detected once. Sequenced: blood. The receptors derive from a male donor with papillary thyroid cancer or a benign thyroid nodule (not recorded which). Some clones in this sample may be carry-over from other donors' samples.

Points on this clone: A clone one base away is much larger, so this may be a read error. The chain combines TRBV3-1 with TRBJ2-1; the D gene is possibly TRBD2 (5 bases). Germline V gives CDR1 LGHDT, CDR2 YNNKEL (reference sequence). The CDR3 has 12 amino acids. Trimming removed 1 base from V and 10 bases from J, with 8 bases in between. For the CDR3, the DNA is TGTGCCAGCAGCCAAGGTAGCGTGGAGCAGTTCTTC. This translates into CASSQGSVEQFF.

This clone was observed many times. The chain couples TRBV19 to TRBJ2-7; possible D gene TRBD2, 5 bases. The CDR3 has 14 residues. The germline V and J ends were trimmed by 6 bases and 2 bases, with 14 bases remaining between them. CDR1 LNHDA and CDR2 SQIVND come from the germline V gene (reference sequence). The CDR3: CASSRGTVAYEQYF. The CDR3 nucleotides are TGTGCCAGTAGCCGGGGTACAGTTGCCTACGAGCAGTACTTC.

This clone was seen many times. The J gene is TRBJ2-1, the V gene TRBV2; 13 bases align to TRBD2. The J segment lost 9 bases and the V segment lost 4 bases, leaving 6 bases of the junction unmatched. CDR3 length: 15 residues. Germline V gene data show CDR1 as SNHLY and CDR2 as FYNNEI. CDR3 sequence (DNA): TGTGCCAGCAGTGCCGCGGGACTAGCGGGAAGTGAGCAGTTCTTC. Its translation: CASSAAGLAGSEQFF.

This clone was detected a few times. An end of the junction does not agree with germline; a read error may underlie this. This sequence joins TRBV7-2 and TRBJ2-7, with TRBD1 as a possible D gene (6 bases). Germline V gives CDR1 SGHTA, CDR2 FQGNSA. This CDR3 comprises 11 residues. CDR3 in amino acids: CASGQSYGQYF. As DNA, the CDR3 is TGTGCCAGCGGACAGTCCTACGGGCAGTACTTC.

This rearrangement joins TRBV5-1 to TRBJ2-7, with TRBD1 identical over 8 bases. The CDR3 length is 14 residues. The germline CDR1 and CDR2 sequences are SGHRS and YFSETQ. The V segment lost 3 bases and the J segment 3 bases; nucleotides outside the gene matches: 5. In nucleotides, the CDR3 is TGCGCCAGCAGCTGGAGGACAGGGCTCTACGAGCAGTACTTC. Encoded protein: CASSWRTGLYEQYF.

The chain joins TRBV11-2 to TRBJ2-7; 9 positions match TRBD2. CDR3 length equals 18 residues. V was clipped by 5 bases and J by 4 bases; unmatched bases: 18. Germline CDR1 reads SGHAT; CDR2 reads FQNNGV. The CDR3 DNA follows: TGTGCCAGCAGCCCACAAGGACTAGCGTGGGGTGGGGCGTACGAGCAGTACTTC. Protein sequence: CASSPQGLAWGGAYEQYF. The full variable domain, in which reference TRBV11-2 and TRBJ2-7 provide the parts outside the CDR3, is EAGVAQSPRYKIIEKRQSVAFWCNPISGHATLYWYQQILGQGPKLLIQFQNNGVVDDSQLPKDRFSAERLKGVDSTLKIQPAKLEDSAVYLCASSPQGLAWGGAYEQYFGPGTRLTVT.

This clone is labeled as medium-sized. V gene TRBV24-1 combines with J gene TRBJ2-3; tentative D call: TRBD1 (6 bases). Germline values: CDR1 KGHDR, CDR2 SFDVKD. This CDR3 spans 15 amino acids. V shed 4 bases and J shed 3 bases, with 13 bases lying between them. For the CDR3, the DNA is TGTGCCACCAGTGAGACCGGGACATCTACAGATACGCAGTATTTT. Its translation: CATSETGTSTDTQYF.

This clone appeared many times. This chain uses TRBV7-2 with TRBJ1-5; D not resolved. V lost 2 bases to trimming and J lost 0 bases, with 2 bases between them. Germline V lookup: CDR1 SGHTA, CDR2 FQGNSA. The CDR3 covers 13 residues. The CDR3 sequence is CASSLSSNQPQHF. CDR3 in DNA: TGTGCCAGCAGCTTAAGTAGCAATCAGCCCCAGCATTTT.

At least ten counts were recorded for this clone. V and J are TRBV5-1 and TRBJ2-4; the D is unclear. V was trimmed by 1 base and J by 1 base, leaving 9 bases between them. CDR3 length: 15 amino acids. In germline, CDR1 is SGHRS, CDR2 YFSETQ. The CDR3 nucleotides are TGCGCCAGCAGCTTGTCCAGCGAGGCCAAAAACATTCAGTACTTC. Its protein product is CASSLSSEAKNIQYF.

Comments on this clone: The CDR3 ends on some other residue instead of the conserved phenylalanine or tryptophan, so this is likely a read error. The DNA is omitted, as the CDR3 cannot be located on it reliably, and the CDR3 follows TCRdb's listing. The J gene is TRBJ2-7, the V gene TRBV28; the table's D call, TRBD2, has no DNA check behind it. The CDR3 spans 16 amino acids, including both terminal residues. Germline values: CDR1 MDHEN, CDR2 SYDVKM. This chain's CDR3 is CASSIVGSGRSHEPYC.

Comments on this clone: The junction and the germline gene differ at one end; a read error may be behind it. The chain recombines TRBV6-1 with TRBJ2-7; a possible D gene is TRBD2 (6 bases). The CDR3 totals 11 residues. The germline CDR1 and CDR2 sequences are MNHNS and SASEGT. CDR3 nucleotides: TGTGCCGGGAGGTGGGTCTACGACCAGTACTTC. This translates into CAGRWVYDQYF.

This clone was observed many times. V usage is TRBV19 and J usage is TRBJ2-3, with D perhaps matching TRBD2 (5 bases). The germline V and J ends were trimmed by 7 bases and 0 bases, with 17 bases remaining between them. CDR3 length: 16 residues. CDR1 LNHDA and CDR2 SQIVND come from the germline V gene (reference sequence). The CDR3 reads CASTPFVGGSTDTQYF. The CDR3 nucleotides are TGTGCCAGTACCCCCTTTGTGGGCGGGAGCACAGATACGCAGTATTTT. The full variable domain, completed using reference TRBV19 and TRBJ2-3, is DGGITQSPKYLFRKEGQNVTLSCEQNLNHDAMYWYRQDPGQGLRLIYYSQIVNDFQKGDIAEGYSVSREKKESFPLTVTSAQKNPTAFYLCASTPFVGGSTDTQYFGPGTRLTVL.

This clone was seen many times. V and J are TRBV30 and TRBJ1-4; the D gene is possibly TRBD1 (6 bases). Trimming removed 1 base from V and 8 bases from J, with 17 bases in between. This CDR3 is 15 amino acids long. The V gene's germline CDR1 is GTSNPN and CDR2 SVGIG (reference sequence). The CDR3 loop reads CAWSAQGLVDEKLFF. CDR3 DNA: TGTGCCTGGAGTGCTCAGGGGCTTGTGGACGAAAAACTGTTTTTT.

This clone was seen repeatedly, ten times or more. The chain recombines TRBV29-1 with TRBJ2-7; weak D call: TRBD2 (6 bases). V lost 4 bases and J 3 bases, leaving 13 bases between the germline ends. The length of the CDR3 is 13 residues. Germline CDR1 SQVTM, CDR2 ANQGSEA. The CDR3 coding sequence is TGCAGCGTTGCCGGGCGGGGATACTACGAGCAGTACTTC. Translation: CSVAGRGYYEQYF.

In its sample, this clone was seen many times. The chain has TRBV20-1 and TRBJ2-1, with 14 bases lining up with TRBD2. V lost 5 bases to trimming and J lost 8 bases; unmatched junction nucleotides: 8. The CDR3 sequence is 15 residues long. The V gene's germline CDR1 is DFQATT and CDR2 SNEGSKA (reference sequence). CDR3 loop: CSADNGLAGGDEQFF. CDR3 DNA sequence: TGCAGTGCTGATAACGGACTAGCGGGAGGCGATGAGCAGTTCTTC.

In its sample, this clone was seen many times. The sample has other DNA sequences that encode this CDR3 too. J is TRBJ2-7 and V is TRBV20-1; 9 bases match TRBD2. Germline V gives CDR1 DFQATT, CDR2 SNEGSKA (reference sequence). CDR3 size: 16 residues. V dropped 6 bases and J dropped 5; count of bases not matched to a gene: 17. The CDR3 sequence: CSALGVAGAARNEQYF. In DNA, the CDR3 is TGCAGTGCCCTCGGGGTAGCGGGAGCCGCCCGCAACGAGCAGTACTTC.

This clone was picked up one time. The CDR3 loop is CASSLTSGRAYEQYF. The CDR3 nucleotides are TGCGCCAGCAGCTTGACAAGCGGGAGGGCGTACGAGCAGTACTTC. The gene calls are TRBV5-1 and TRBJ2-7, with 10 bases fitting TRBD2. The CDR3 runs to 15 residues. CDR1 and CDR2 (germline): SGHRS, YFSETQ. The junction had 5 bases not matched to a gene; V was cut back by 1 base and J by 4 bases.

As to this clone: With a much larger clone just one base away, this may be a read error. The J gene is TRBJ2-1, the V gene TRBV7-1; D ambiguous. TRBV7-1 is identified as an open reading frame with a role that is uncertain. The CDR3 has 20 amino acids. The V end lost 3 bases, the J end lost 10 bases, and 34 bases lay between the germline ends. The CDR3 sequence: CASSSRLIIPIAERSDEQFF. In DNA form, the CDR3 reads TGTGCCAGCAGCTCCCGCCTCATTATACCTATCGCGGAGAGGAGCGACGAGCAGTTCTTC.

This clone was observed many times. The chain carries TRBV5-6 and TRBJ1-4; D remains ambiguous. The CDR3 spans 13 residues. V was shortened by 4 bases and J by 8 bases, with 12 bases between the two germline ends. CDR1 SGHDT and CDR2 YYEEEE come from the germline V gene. This CDR3 reads CASSPGAEEKLFF. DNA for the CDR3: TGTGCCAGCAGCCCAGGCGCGGAAGAAAAACTGTTTTTT.

J is TRBJ1-5 and V is TRBV20-1; maybe TRBD1 (6 bases). The CDR3 contains 14 residues. The V end lost 5 bases, the J end lost 1 base, and 12 bases lay between the germline ends. Germline V gene sequence: CDR1 DFQATT, CDR2 SNEGSKA (reference sequence). CDR3 DNA sequence: TGCAGTGCTTTAAAGGGGGGAAGCAATCAGCCCCAGCATTTT. Its protein is CSALKGGSNQPQHF.

This clone is labeled as medium-sized (0.01 to 0.1%). The chain couples TRBV3-1 to TRBJ1-4; D unclear. V was shortened by 4 bases and J by 6 bases, with 12 bases between the two germline ends. Germline CDR1 LGHDT, CDR2 YNNKEL (reference sequence). The CDR3 length is 14 residues. DNA for the CDR3: TGTGCCAGCAGCCTAGACATAGCCCATGAAAAACTGTTTTTT. It yields the protein CASSLDIAHEKLFF.

In its sample, this clone was seen many times. The V call is TRBV4-3, the J call TRBJ2-2, with D unresolved. V was trimmed by 0 bases and J by 5 bases, leaving 4 bases between them. The germline gives CDR1 LGHNA, CDR2 YSLEER. This CDR3 is built from 13 residues. The CDR3 spells CASSQDRTGELFF. CDR3 DNA sequence: TGCGCCAGCAGCCAAGATCGGACCGGGGAGCTGTTTTTT.

This clone showed up many times. The rearrangement uses TRBV19 and TRBJ2-1, with a weak D call TRBD1 (6 bases). CDR1 and CDR2 from the germline V gene are LNHDA and SQIVND (reference sequence). Trimming removed 3 bases from V and 2 bases from J, with 14 bases in between. The CDR3 extends over 16 amino acids. CDR3 residues: CASSMYAQGPYNEQFF. CDR3 bases: TGTGCCAGTAGTATGTACGCACAGGGACCCTACAATGAGCAGTTCTTC.

This clone has ten or more counts. V is TRBV6-1 and J is TRBJ1-4, with 7 bases lining up with TRBD1. The CDR3 extends over 12 amino acids. Germline V gives CDR1 MNHNS, CDR2 SASEGT. J lost 7 bases, V lost 6 bases, and 2 bases had no gene match. The DNA of the CDR3 is TGTGCCAGCAGCGACAGGGTTGAAAAACTGTTTTTT. Protein sequence: CASSDRVEKLFF.

In this sample, this clone turned up many times. The chain links TRBV29-1 to TRBJ2-7, with 7 bases that match TRBD2. Germline values: CDR1 SQVTM, CDR2 ANQGSEA. J was trimmed by 3 bases and V by 7 bases; bases with no gene match: 9. The CDR3 is made up of 13 amino acids. The CDR3 region is CSARTSGNYEQYF. The CDR3 DNA reads as TGCAGCGCCCGGACTAGTGGTAACTACGAGCAGTACTTC.